Listed below are T cell receptor beta chains from one sample, sequenced in a study of T cell responses to AZD1222 COVID-19 vaccine. Measured with immunoSEQ multiplex PCR; TCRdb has only the in-frame clones, and not every one. The sample has approximately 130,000 clones, roughly 86% seen once. Specimen: peripheral blood, collected 28 days after the second AZD1222 dose. Receptors were obtained from an adult who received the AZD1222 COVID-19 vaccine. CDR3s include the opening cysteine and the closing phenylalanine or tryptophan. Fields, in order: V gene, clone size, J gene, D gene, CDR3 protein, CDR3 DNA. D genes are given only for firm matches. Some rows mark clone size as missing; the rest say once, few, many or name a class of expanded clone.

v_call: TRBV7-2
clone_size: .
j_call: TRBJ2-3
d_call: TRBD2
cdr3_aa: CASSNAGGRISTQYF
cdr3_nt: TGTGCCAGCAGCAACGCGGGGGGACGAATCTCTACGCAGTATTTT

v_call: TRBV11-3
clone_size: .
j_call: TRBJ2-1
d_call: TRBD1
cdr3_aa: CASSFGTGSEQFF
cdr3_nt: TGTGCCAGCAGCTTTGGGACAGGGAGCGAGCAGTTCTTC

v_call: TRBV7-9
clone_size: once
j_call: TRBJ2-7
d_call: TRBD1
cdr3_aa: CASNLGTGPYEQYF
cdr3_nt: TGTGCCAGCAATCTAGGGACAGGGCCCTACGAGCAGTACTTC

v_call: TRBV6-2/TRBV6-3
clone_size: .
j_call: TRBJ2-7
d_call: .
cdr3_aa: CASSLDSDGAGYEQYF
cdr3_nt: TGTGCCAGCAGCCTCGACAGCGACGGCGCGGGGTACGAGCAGTACTTC

v_call: TRBV28
clone_size: .
j_call: TRBJ2-3
d_call: TRBD2
cdr3_aa: CASSQAGGWTDTQYF
cdr3_nt: TGTGCCAGCAGTCAAGCGGGGGGGTGGACAGATACGCAGTATTTT

v_call: TRBV3-1/TRBV3-2
clone_size: few
j_call: TRBJ2-7
d_call: .
cdr3_aa: CASSQDLQAGDIEQYF
cdr3_nt: TGTGCCAGCAGCCAAGATCTTCAGGCAGGGGATATTGAGCAGTACTTC

v_call: TRBV7-3
clone_size: few
j_call: TRBJ1-2
d_call: .
cdr3_aa: CASSPQTVYGYTF
cdr3_nt: TGTGCCAGCAGCCCGCAGACAGTCTATGGCTACACCTTC

v_call: TRBV6-5
clone_size: .
j_call: TRBJ1-1
d_call: TRBD1
cdr3_aa: CASSIDRGTEAFF
cdr3_nt: TGTGCCAGCAGTATTGACAGGGGGACTGAAGCTTTCTTT

v_call: TRBV6-5
clone_size: once
j_call: TRBJ1-5
d_call: .
cdr3_aa: CASRDNPDQPQHF
cdr3_nt: TGTGCCAGCCGGGACAACCCGGATCAGCCCCAGCATTTT

v_call: TRBV6-5
clone_size: .
j_call: TRBJ1-3
d_call: .
cdr3_aa: CASSYSTSTGNTIYF
cdr3_nt: TGTGCCAGCAGTTACTCGACATCTACTGGAAACACCATATATTTT

v_call: TRBV19
clone_size: .
j_call: TRBJ1-6
d_call: TRBD1
cdr3_aa: CASRKQGAGDNSPLHF
cdr3_nt: TGTGCCAGTAGGAAACAGGGGGCGGGCGATAATTCACCCCTCCACTTT

v_call: TRBV19
clone_size: .
j_call: TRBJ2-7
d_call: .
cdr3_aa: CASSTPVNRDSYEQYF
cdr3_nt: TGTGCCAGTAGCACCCCGGTGAACAGGGATTCCTACGAGCAGTACTTC

v_call: TRBV6-1
clone_size: .
j_call: TRBJ1-6
d_call: .
cdr3_aa: CASSDPPEVIYNSPLHF
cdr3_nt: TGTGCCAGCAGTGACCCCCCTGAGGTGATCTATAATTCACCCCTCCACTTT

v_call: TRBV19
clone_size: .
j_call: TRBJ1-2
d_call: TRBD1
cdr3_aa: CASSRQGNGYTF
cdr3_nt: TGTGCCAGTAGCCGACAGGGGAATGGCTACACCTTC

v_call: TRBV20-1
clone_size: .
j_call: TRBJ2-7
d_call: .
cdr3_aa: CSASPSSYEQYF
cdr3_nt: TGCAGTGCTAGTCCGAGCTCCTACGAGCAGTACTTC

v_call: TRBV4-2
clone_size: once
j_call: TRBJ2-2
d_call: TRBD1
cdr3_aa: CASSQAGTQGAAGELFF
cdr3_nt: TGTGCCAGCAGCCAAGCAGGGACACAGGGGGCAGCCGGGGAGCTGTTTTTT

v_call: TRBV7-9
clone_size: .
j_call: TRBJ2-1
d_call: .
cdr3_aa: CASSFVPGLTPNEQFF
cdr3_nt: TGTGCCAGCAGCTTTGTCCCGGGCCTCACCCCGAATGAGCAGTTCTTC

v_call: TRBV5-1
clone_size: .
j_call: TRBJ1-1
d_call: .
cdr3_aa: CASSLGGLPEAFF
cdr3_nt: TGCGCCAGCAGCTTAGGAGGGCTCCCTGAAGCTTTCTTT

v_call: TRBV29-1
clone_size: .
j_call: TRBJ1-1
d_call: .
cdr3_aa: CSVVGQWNTEAFF
cdr3_nt: TGCAGCGTTGTCGGACAGTGGAACACTGAAGCTTTCTTT

v_call: TRBV12-3/TRBV12-4
clone_size: .
j_call: TRBJ1-6
d_call: .
cdr3_aa: CASSFTEDSPLHF
cdr3_nt: TGTGCCAGCAGTTTCACGGAAGATTCACCCCTCCACTTT

v_call: TRBV4-2
clone_size: .
j_call: TRBJ2-2
d_call: TRBD2
cdr3_aa: CASSQDSLAGGPGTGELFF
cdr3_nt: TGTGCCAGCAGCCAAGATTCTCTAGCGGGGGGGCCGGGGACCGGGGAGCTGTTTTTT

v_call: TRBV6-5
clone_size: .
j_call: TRBJ2-5
d_call: TRBD2
cdr3_aa: CASRLAGGVETQYF
cdr3_nt: TGTGCCAGCAGGCTAGCGGGGGGCGTGGAGACCCAGTACTTC

v_call: TRBV29-1
clone_size: .
j_call: TRBJ1-2
d_call: .
cdr3_aa: CSVPRGPYGYTF
cdr3_nt: TGCAGCGTACCTCGGGGGCCCTATGGCTACACCTTC

v_call: TRBV2
clone_size: .
j_call: TRBJ1-5
d_call: TRBD1
cdr3_aa: CASRREAGQGFSQPQHF
cdr3_nt: TGTGCCAGCAGAAGGGAGGCCGGACAGGGTTTTTCTCAGCCCCAGCATTTT

v_call: TRBV11-3
clone_size: once
j_call: TRBJ1-2
d_call: TRBD1
cdr3_aa: CASSLERTGGDYGYTF
cdr3_nt: TGTGCCAGCAGCTTAGAAAGGACAGGGGGCGACTATGGCTACACCTTC

v_call: TRBV7-3
clone_size: .
j_call: TRBJ1-2
d_call: TRBD1
cdr3_aa: CASSLPGQGVRGYTF
cdr3_nt: TGTGCCAGCAGCTTACCGGGACAGGGGGTTCGTGGCTACACCTTC

v_call: TRBV6-6
clone_size: .
j_call: TRBJ2-7
d_call: .
cdr3_aa: CASSPLRVEQYF
cdr3_nt: TGTGCCAGCAGCCCCCTTCGTGTCGAGCAGTACTTC

v_call: TRBV11-3
clone_size: .
j_call: TRBJ1-1
d_call: .
cdr3_aa: CASSSRGTLSASEAFF
cdr3_nt: TGTGCCAGCAGCAGTCGGGGGACCCTATCGGCTTCTGAAGCTTTCTTT

v_call: TRBV28
clone_size: .
j_call: TRBJ1-6
d_call: .
cdr3_aa: CASSLQSAYNSPPHF
cdr3_nt: TGTGCCAGCAGTTTACAGTCAGCCTATAATTCACCCCCCCACTTT

v_call: TRBV5-1
clone_size: .
j_call: TRBJ2-1
d_call: .
cdr3_aa: CASSLAGNFNEQFF
cdr3_nt: TGCGCCAGCAGCTTGGCAGGGAACTTCAATGAGCAGTTCTTC

v_call: TRBV30
clone_size: .
j_call: TRBJ1-2
d_call: TRBD1
cdr3_aa: CAWSRDRATNYGYTF
cdr3_nt: TGTGCCTGGAGTAGGGACAGGGCGACAAACTATGGCTACACCTTC

v_call: TRBV27
clone_size: .
j_call: TRBJ1-6
d_call: TRBD1
cdr3_aa: CASSLGEGGSPLHF
cdr3_nt: TGTGCCAGTTCGTTAGGGGAAGGGGGCTCACCCCTCCACTTT

v_call: TRBV11-3
clone_size: .
j_call: TRBJ1-1
d_call: TRBD1
cdr3_aa: CASSLEVGRGRTEAFF
cdr3_nt: TGTGCCAGCAGCTTAGAGGTCGGCAGGGGGAGGACTGAAGCTTTCTTT

v_call: TRBV11-3
clone_size: .
j_call: TRBJ1-2
d_call: .
cdr3_aa: CASSLDPGSYGYTF
cdr3_nt: TGTGCCAGCAGCTTAGATCCTGGGAGCTATGGCTACACCTTC

v_call: TRBV5-4
clone_size: .
j_call: TRBJ1-1
d_call: TRBD1
cdr3_aa: CASSFGGYRGGTEAFF
cdr3_nt: TGTGCCAGCAGCTTCGGGGGATACAGGGGAGGCACTGAAGCTTTCTTT

v_call: TRBV6-5
clone_size: .
j_call: TRBJ2-2
d_call: .
cdr3_aa: CASSYSQGDTGELFF
cdr3_nt: TGTGCCAGCAGTTACTCTCAGGGCGACACCGGGGAGCTGTTTTTT

v_call: TRBV5-1
clone_size: .
j_call: TRBJ1-2
d_call: TRBD1
cdr3_aa: CASSRQGGGYTF
cdr3_nt: TGCGCCAGCAGCCGACAGGGAGGCGGCTACACCTTC

v_call: TRBV4-3
clone_size: .
j_call: TRBJ2-5
d_call: .
cdr3_aa: CASNRTHQGTQYF
cdr3_nt: TGCGCCAGCAACCGGACTCACCAGGGGACCCAGTACTTC

v_call: TRBV7-2
clone_size: .
j_call: TRBJ2-7
d_call: .
cdr3_aa: CASSLATPMASLSYEQYF
cdr3_nt: TGTGCCAGCAGCTTAGCCACCCCCATGGCTAGCTTGTCCTACGAGCAGTACTTC

v_call: TRBV11-2
clone_size: .
j_call: TRBJ2-3
d_call: .
cdr3_aa: CASSTRRMSTDTQYF
cdr3_nt: TGTGCCAGCAGCACCAGACGGATGAGCACAGATACGCAGTATTTT

v_call: TRBV27
clone_size: .
j_call: TRBJ2-7
d_call: .
cdr3_aa: CASRSARGYEQYF
cdr3_nt: TGTGCCAGCAGGTCAGCCAGAGGCTACGAGCAGTACTTC

v_call: TRBV9
clone_size: .
j_call: TRBJ1-2
d_call: .
cdr3_aa: CASSVAGHGTGGYTF
cdr3_nt: TGTGCCAGCAGCGTCGCCGGGCACGGGACTGGGGGCTACACCTTC

v_call: TRBV5-1
clone_size: .
j_call: TRBJ2-5
d_call: TRBD1
cdr3_aa: CASSLVGGVETQYF
cdr3_nt: TGCGCCAGCAGCTTGGTAGGGGGCGTCGAGACCCAGTACTTC

v_call: TRBV12-3/TRBV12-4
clone_size: .
j_call: TRBJ1-1
d_call: .
cdr3_aa: CASSFRGGTEAFF
cdr3_nt: TGTGCCAGCAGTTTCAGGGGAGGGACTGAAGCTTTCTTT

v_call: TRBV29-1
clone_size: .
j_call: TRBJ2-7
d_call: TRBD2
cdr3_aa: CSVAYTSGAYEQYF
cdr3_nt: TGCAGCGTTGCTTATACTAGCGGGGCCTACGAGCAGTACTTC

v_call: TRBV18
clone_size: .
j_call: TRBJ2-1
d_call: .
cdr3_aa: CASSPGSRNEQFF
cdr3_nt: TGTGCCAGCTCACCAGGTAGCAGAAATGAGCAGTTCTTC

v_call: TRBV18
clone_size: .
j_call: TRBJ1-2
d_call: .
cdr3_aa: CASSLGRYGYTF
cdr3_nt: TGTGCCAGCTCGCTGGGACGTTATGGCTACACCTTC

v_call: TRBV7-9
clone_size: once
j_call: TRBJ2-5
d_call: .
cdr3_aa: CASSLGMGARETQYF
cdr3_nt: TGTGCCAGCAGCTTAGGAATGGGGGCGAGGGAGACCCAGTACTTC

v_call: TRBV6-2/TRBV6-3
clone_size: .
j_call: TRBJ2-7
d_call: .
cdr3_aa: CASSYPATQGYEQYF
cdr3_nt: TGTGCCAGCAGTTACCCGGCCACCCAGGGGTACGAGCAGTACTTC

v_call: TRBV5-1
clone_size: .
j_call: TRBJ2-3
d_call: .
cdr3_aa: CASSNTESPTDTQYF
cdr3_nt: TGCGCCAGCAGCAACACGGAGAGCCCCACAGATACGCAGTATTTT

v_call: TRBV28
clone_size: .
j_call: TRBJ2-3
d_call: TRBD2
cdr3_aa: CASSFGGARDTQYF
cdr3_nt: TGTGCCAGCAGTTTCGGGGGGGCCCGAGATACGCAGTATTTT

v_call: TRBV30
clone_size: .
j_call: TRBJ2-7
d_call: .
cdr3_aa: CAWSEFSLASNSYEQYF
cdr3_nt: TGTGCCTGGAGTGAGTTTTCGTTGGCGTCCAACTCCTACGAGCAGTACTTC

v_call: TRBV30
clone_size: .
j_call: TRBJ2-7
d_call: .
cdr3_aa: CAWSVWAYEQYF
cdr3_nt: TGTGCCTGGAGTGTCTGGGCCTACGAGCAGTACTTC

v_call: TRBV9
clone_size: .
j_call: TRBJ1-3
d_call: .
cdr3_aa: CASSGIDGNTIYF
cdr3_nt: TGTGCCAGCAGCGGAATTGATGGAAACACCATATATTTT

v_call: TRBV24-1
clone_size: .
j_call: TRBJ2-3
d_call: .
cdr3_aa: CATSFGQTDTQYF
cdr3_nt: TGTGCCACCAGTTTCGGCCAGACAGATACGCAGTATTTT